This entry concerns a single T cell receptor (beta chain). The entry originates in a study of Graves' ophthalmopathy and Graves' hyperthyroidism. Other autoimmune diseases, uncontrolled infections, pregnancy or lactation ruled patients out of participation. Amplification targeted the TCR beta CDR3 regions, with RNA transcripts as the source material. First-round RT-PCR with HTBI primers preceded a second-round multiplex PCR. Using its own MiXCR run on the multiplex PCR reads, TCRdb lists one record per CDR3 protein. The repertoire includes 350,000 or so distinct CDR3 sequences, around a sixth of them detected once, and 9% to 15% sits in the top ten. This sequence was found in an adult man with Graves' ophthalmopathy. The sample consisted of peripheral blood.

CDR3 in DNA: TGTGCCAGCAGCTATACCAGGGGTGAGACCCAGTACTTC. This sequence encodes CASSYTRGETQYF. This rearrangement joins TRBV12-3 or TRBV12-4 to TRBJ2-5, with D possibly TRBD1 on 6 matching bases. This CDR3 has 13 residues. V gave up 6 bases and J gave up 5 bases, with 13 bases separating them.